The clone carrying this T cell receptor (beta chain) was seen repeatedly, ten times or more. Its antigen remains unidentified. Template switching with 5'RACE generated the TCR cDNA and added a universal primer site and UMIs. MiXCR, run by TCRdb on the 5' RACE reads, gives a single entry per CDR3 protein. In the table there are more than 350,000 distinct CDR3 sequences, 11% of which are singletons. These data originate in a study of T cells after yellow fever vaccination. Study-level points and caveats: Researchers noted that a small share of clonotypes showed up in both CD4 and CD8 compartments.

The V end was cut by 8 bases, the J end by 0 bases, with 11 bases between. The CDR3 contains 14 residues. Germline CDR1 is SEHNR and CDR2 is FQNEAQ (reference sequence). This TCR derives from a man between 18 and 29 years old who received the YFV17D yellow fever vaccine. Sequenced here: PBMCs, sampled on the day of the first yellow fever vaccination. The chain couples TRBV7-9 to TRBJ1-5; possible D gene TRBD1, 6 bases. CDR3 amino acids: CASWSGDSNQPQHF. Written as DNA, the CDR3 is TGTGCCAGCTGGTCAGGGGATAGCAATCAGCCCCAGCATTTT.